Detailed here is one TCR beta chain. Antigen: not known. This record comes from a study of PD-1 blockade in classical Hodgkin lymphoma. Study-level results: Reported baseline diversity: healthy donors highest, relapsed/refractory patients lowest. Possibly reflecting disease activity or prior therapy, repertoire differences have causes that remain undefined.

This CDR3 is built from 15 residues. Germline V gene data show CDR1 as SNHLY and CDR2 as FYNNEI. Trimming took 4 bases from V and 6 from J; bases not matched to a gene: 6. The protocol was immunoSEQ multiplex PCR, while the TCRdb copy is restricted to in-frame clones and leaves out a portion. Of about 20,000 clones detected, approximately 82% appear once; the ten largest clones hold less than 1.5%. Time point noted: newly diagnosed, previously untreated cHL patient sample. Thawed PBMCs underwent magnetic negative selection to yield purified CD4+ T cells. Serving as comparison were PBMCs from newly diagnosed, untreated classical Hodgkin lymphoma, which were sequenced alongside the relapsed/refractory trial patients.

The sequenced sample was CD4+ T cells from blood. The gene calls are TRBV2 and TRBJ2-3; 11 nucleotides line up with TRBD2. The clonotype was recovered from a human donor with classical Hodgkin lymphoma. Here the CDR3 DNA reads TGTGCCAGCAGTGGAACTAGCGGGGGCCCCGATACGCAGTATTTT. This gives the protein CASSGTSGGPDTQYF.